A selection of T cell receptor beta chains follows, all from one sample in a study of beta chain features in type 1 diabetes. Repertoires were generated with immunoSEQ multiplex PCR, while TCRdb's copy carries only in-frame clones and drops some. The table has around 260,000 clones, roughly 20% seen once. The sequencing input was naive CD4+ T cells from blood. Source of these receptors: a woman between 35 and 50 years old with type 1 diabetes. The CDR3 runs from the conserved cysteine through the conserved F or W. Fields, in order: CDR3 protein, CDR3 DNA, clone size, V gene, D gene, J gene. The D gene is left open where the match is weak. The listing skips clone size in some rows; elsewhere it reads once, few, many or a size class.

CDR3: CATSRDGGRIETQYF; DNA: TGTGCCACCAGCAGAGATGGAGGCCGAATCGAGACCCAGTACTTC; size: NA; V: TRBV15; D: NA; J: TRBJ2-5
CDR3: CAWSPTSGRTQETQYF; DNA: TGTGCCTGGAGTCCCACTAGCGGGAGGACCCAAGAGACCCAGTACTTC; size: few; V: TRBV30; D: TRBD2; J: TRBJ2-5
CDR3: CASSQGLANEQFF; DNA: TGTGCCAGCAGCCAAGGACTAGCGAATGAGCAGTTCTTC; size: few; V: TRBV11-1; D: TRBD2; J: TRBJ2-1
CDR3: CASSLVGGQGRQPQHF; DNA: TGTGCCAGCAGCTTAGTTGGTGGACAGGGTCGGCAGCCCCAGCATTTT; size: few; V: TRBV7-6; D: TRBD1; J: TRBJ1-5
CDR3: CASRLGTTRVNEQFF; DNA: TGTGCCAGCAGACTTGGGACTACCCGAGTGAATGAGCAGTTCTTC; size: NA; V: TRBV2; D: TRBD2; J: TRBJ2-1
CDR3: CSASPRGEQFF; DNA: TGCAGTGCTAGCCCGCGGGGAGAGCAGTTCTTC; size: NA; V: TRBV20-1; D: NA; J: TRBJ2-1
CDR3: CASSSRGSTYEQYF; DNA: TGTGCCAGCAGCTCCAGGGGGAGTACCTACGAGCAGTACTTC; size: NA; V: TRBV7-9; D: TRBD1; J: TRBJ2-7
CDR3: CASSFGTGGLYEQYF; DNA: TGTGCCAGCAGCTTCGGGACAGGGGGTCTGTACGAGCAGTACTTC; size: few; V: TRBV7-2; D: TRBD1; J: TRBJ2-7
CDR3: CASNGAANGNYGYTF; DNA: TGTGCCAGCAATGGGGCCGCGAACGGGAACTATGGCTACACCTTC; size: NA; V: TRBV7-9; D: NA; J: TRBJ1-2
CDR3: CSAGHFIYNEQFF; DNA: TGCAGCGCCGGACACTTTATCTACAATGAGCAGTTCTTC; size: few; V: TRBV29-1; D: NA; J: TRBJ2-1
CDR3: CASSVSGEETQYF; DNA: TGTGCCAGCAGCGTAAGCGGGGAGGAGACCCAGTACTTC; size: NA; V: TRBV9; D: TRBD2; J: TRBJ2-5
CDR3: CASSPGTRNEQFF; DNA: TGTGCCAGCAGCCCCGGGACTCGCAATGAGCAGTTCTTC; size: NA; V: TRBV14; D: NA; J: TRBJ2-1
CDR3: CASSQSMGLADNEQFF; DNA: TGTGCCAGCTCACAGTCCATGGGACTAGCGGACAATGAGCAGTTCTTC; size: few; V: TRBV18; D: TRBD2; J: TRBJ2-1
CDR3: CASSLGGRPYNEQFF; DNA: TGTGCCAGCAGTTTGGGCGGGAGACCCTACAATGAGCAGTTCTTC; size: NA; V: TRBV28; D: TRBD2; J: TRBJ2-1
CDR3: CSVEVFGEYQPQHF; DNA: TGCAGCGTTGAAGTATTCGGGGAATACCAGCCCCAGCATTTT; size: NA; V: TRBV29-1; D: NA; J: TRBJ1-5
CDR3: CASSSGSSGANVLTF; DNA: TGTGCCAGCAGTTCCGGGAGCTCTGGGGCCAACGTCCTGACTTTC; size: few; V: TRBV28; D: NA; J: TRBJ2-6
CDR3: CASSSPSGLGTEAFF; DNA: TGTGCCAGCAGCTCTCCTAGCGGGTTAGGCACTGAAGCTTTCTTT; size: few; V: TRBV7-9; D: NA; J: TRBJ1-1
CDR3: CASSGTSGGFYEQYF; DNA: TGTGCCAGCAGTGGGACTAGCGGGGGATTCTACGAGCAGTACTTC; size: NA; V: TRBV9; D: TRBD2; J: TRBJ2-7
CDR3: CASSRTGGASEAFF; DNA: TGTGCCAGCAGCAGGACAGGGGGAGCGTCGGAAGCTTTCTTT; size: few; V: TRBV9; D: TRBD1; J: TRBJ1-1
CDR3: CASSDPPGAGEQFF; DNA: TGTGCCAGCAGCGACCCCCCAGGGGCAGGTGAGCAGTTCTTC; size: few; V: TRBV5-4; D: NA; J: TRBJ2-1
CDR3: CASSRQGGTEAFF; DNA: TGTGCCAGTAGTAGACAGGGCGGTACTGAAGCTTTCTTT; size: few; V: TRBV19; D: TRBD1; J: TRBJ1-1
CDR3: CASSLLGPGGGYTF; DNA: TGCGCCAGCAGCTTGCTGGGTCCCGGAGGAGGCTACACCTTC; size: few; V: TRBV5-1; D: NA; J: TRBJ1-2
CDR3: CASSDRVSSYNEQFF; DNA: TGTGCCAGCAGCGACCGAGTAAGCTCCTACAATGAGCAGTTCTTC; size: NA; V: TRBV9; D: NA; J: TRBJ2-1
CDR3: CASSRAAGGPVQTQYF; DNA: TGTGCCAGCAGTCGCGCAGCGGGAGGGCCCGTCCAGACCCAGTACTTC; size: NA; V: TRBV11-2; D: TRBD2; J: TRBJ2-5
CDR3: CASSWAQGYEQYF; DNA: TGTGCCAGCAGCTGGGCTCAGGGGTACGAGCAGTACTTC; size: NA; V: TRBV7-9; D: NA; J: TRBJ2-7
CDR3: CASSGRGGEQYF; DNA: TGTGCCAGCAGTGGACGGGGAGGCGAGCAGTACTTC; size: NA; V: TRBV6-5; D: NA; J: TRBJ2-7
CDR3: CASSYGQDKGYEQYF; DNA: TGTGCCAGCAGTTACGGACAGGATAAGGGCTACGAGCAGTACTTC; size: NA; V: TRBV6-5; D: TRBD1; J: TRBJ2-7
CDR3: CASNEQRGNEQFF; DNA: TGTGCCAGCAACGAACAAAGGGGCAATGAGCAGTTCTTC; size: few; V: TRBV2; D: NA; J: TRBJ2-1
CDR3: CATLDRVEHEQYF; DNA: TGTGCCACATTGGACAGGGTCGAGCACGAGCAGTACTTC; size: NA; V: TRBV19; D: TRBD1; J: TRBJ2-7
CDR3: CAWTLNRGRDGYTF; DNA: TGTGCCTGGACCCTGAACAGGGGGCGTGATGGCTACACCTTC; size: few; V: TRBV30; D: TRBD1; J: TRBJ1-2
CDR3: CSGTSGGASETQYF; DNA: TGCAGCGGGACTAGCGGGGGGGCCAGTGAGACCCAGTACTTC; size: few; V: TRBV29-1; D: TRBD2; J: TRBJ2-5
CDR3: CASIGKADRALYNEQFF; DNA: TGTGCCAGCATAGGAAAAGCGGACCGAGCCCTATACAATGAGCAGTTCTTC; size: few; V: TRBV28; D: NA; J: TRBJ2-1
CDR3: CASSPGLNNEQFF; DNA: TGTGCCAGCAGCCCGGGACTTAACAATGAGCAGTTCTTC; size: few; V: TRBV14; D: NA; J: TRBJ2-1
CDR3: CASSWGQQNTEAFF; DNA: TGTGCCAGCAGCTGGGGACAGCAGAACACTGAAGCTTTCTTT; size: few; V: TRBV7-9; D: TRBD1; J: TRBJ1-1
CDR3: CASGRPDTYNEQFF; DNA: TGCGCCAGCGGCAGACCCGACACCTACAATGAGCAGTTCTTC; size: NA; V: TRBV5-1; D: NA; J: TRBJ2-1
CDR3: CASSPGQGEETQYF; DNA: TGTGCCAGCAGCCCGGGACAGGGGGAAGAGACCCAGTACTTC; size: few; V: TRBV11-2; D: TRBD1; J: TRBJ2-5
CDR3: CASSQTLYEQYF; DNA: TGTGCCAGCAGTCAGACACTCTACGAGCAGTACTTC; size: NA; V: TRBV25-1; D: NA; J: TRBJ2-7
CDR3: CSGWTNSLGGEQFF; DNA: TGCAGCGGCTGGACTAACAGCCTGGGCGGTGAGCAGTTCTTC; size: NA; V: TRBV29-1; D: NA; J: TRBJ2-1
CDR3: CSVEDQVGANTEAFF; DNA: TGCAGCGTTGAAGATCAGGTGGGAGCGAACACTGAAGCTTTCTTT; size: NA; V: TRBV29-1; D: NA; J: TRBJ1-1
CDR3: CASSSQGSGGITDTQYF; DNA: TGTGCCAGCAGCTCCCAGGGGAGCGGGGGGATCACAGATACGCAGTATTTT; size: NA; V: TRBV7-2; D: TRBD2; J: TRBJ2-3
CDR3: CSARRQGEAFF; DNA: TGCAGTGCTAGAAGGCAGGGAGAAGCTTTCTTT; size: NA; V: TRBV20-1; D: NA; J: TRBJ1-1
CDR3: CSVSLAGGPGETQYF; DNA: TGCAGCGTCTCACTAGCGGGAGGGCCGGGGGAGACCCAGTACTTC; size: few; V: TRBV29-1; D: TRBD2; J: TRBJ2-5
CDR3: CSVLIRGQFF; DNA: TGCAGCGTCCTGATTAGGGGGCAGTTCTTC; size: few; V: TRBV29-1; D: NA; J: TRBJ2-1
CDR3: CASSHPPGTLMGGYQETQYF; DNA: TGTGCCAGCAGCCACCCACCTGGGACCCTTATGGGGGGTTACCAAGAGACCCAGTACTTC; size: NA; V: TRBV4-2; D: NA; J: TRBJ2-5
CDR3: CASSPGQGWSEKLFF; DNA: TGCGCCAGCAGCCCGGGACAGGGATGGAGTGAAAAACTGTTTTTT; size: NA; V: TRBV5-1; D: TRBD1; J: TRBJ1-4
CDR3: CASSLGQGEREAFF; DNA: TGTGCCAGCAGCTTAGGACAGGGAGAAAGGGAAGCTTTCTTT; size: NA; V: TRBV7-9; D: TRBD1; J: TRBJ1-1